This TCR beta chain was profiled in a study of blood T cell repertoires in COVID-19. Study at large: Italy, Spain and the United States were the sources of the convalescent and acute COVID-19 samples. Sample material is recorded as cDNA or gDNA derived from T cells, B-cell-depleted T cells, or PBMCs.

Participants came from some 23 US areas, aged about 18 to 89 years. TCRdb's copy holds only in-frame clones and misses some; the assay was immunoSEQ multiplex PCR. This sample has about 480,000 clones, with around 89% found just once. The CDR3 totals 20 residues. V dropped 4 bases and J dropped 7; count of bases not matched to a gene: 18. Germline V lookup: CDR1 LGHNA, CDR2 YSLEER. This chain connects TRBV4-3 to TRBJ2-1; TRBD2 aligns across 14 bases. The material sequenced was PBMCs or T cells enriched from blood (not recorded which). The TCR originated in a woman aged 40 to 55 who had recovered from COVID-19. The CDR3 sequence is CASSPNPGLAGGFAPNEQFF. CDR3 nucleotide sequence: TGCGCCAGCAGCCCTAACCCAGGACTAGCGGGAGGTTTTGCCCCGAATGAGCAGTTCTTC.